These 23 T cell receptor beta chains were sequenced from one sample in a study of cytomegalovirus exposure and HLA in healthy donors. The PCR made use of 60 Vbeta and 13 Jbeta primers. Clones were read by immunoSEQ multiplex PCR, and TCRdb kept only the in-frame ones, dropping some. The sample lists over 150,000 clones, over 60% occurring once. Specimen: PBMCs. The receptors come from a middle-aged woman in good health and CMV-seronegative.

The chain uses TRBV5-1 and TRBJ1-1; a possible D gene is TRBD1 (5 bases). The CDR3 has 14 residues. Germline V lookup: CDR1 SGHRS, CDR2 YFSETQ. V was trimmed by 2 bases and J by 4 bases, leaving 12 bases between them. The CDR3 protein is CASSFQGKGTEAFF. The CDR3 DNA follows: TGCGCCAGCAGCTTCCAGGGTAAGGGCACTGAAGCTTTCTTT.

The chain couples TRBV6-6 to TRBJ1-1; tentatively, D is TRBD1 (5 bases). This CDR3 has 14 amino acids. CDR1 is MNHNY and CDR2 is SVGAGI in the germline V gene (reference sequence). Trimming took off 6 bases at V and 6 bases at J, with 17 bases between the two ends. The CDR3 DNA reads as TGTGCCAGCAGAAAGGGTCAGGGTGGACCTGAAGCTTTCTTT. It translates to CASRKGQGGPEAFF.

This clone was detected a few times. CDR3 amino acids: CASSSGQGGKLFF. In nucleotides, the CDR3 is TGTGCCAGCAGCAGCGGACAGGGAGGAAAACTGTTTTTT. The chain combines TRBV7-9 with TRBJ1-4; 8 bases map to TRBD1. The ends lost 5 bases at V and 10 bases at J; junction bases unmatched: 6. The CDR3 loop spans 13 amino acids. Looked up from germline, CDR1 is SEHNR and CDR2 is FQNEAQ (reference sequence). The whole variable domain, remainder taken from reference TRBV7-9 and TRBJ1-4, is DTGVSQNPRHKITKRGQNVTFRCDPISEHNRLYWYRQTLGQGPEFLTYFQNEAQLEKSRLLSDRFSAERPKGSFSTLEIQRTEQGDSAMYLCASSSGQGGKLFFGSGTQLSVL.

The gene calls are TRBV28 and TRBJ2-7; 7 bases fit TRBD1. CDR3 length: 16 amino acids. V trimming: 5 bases; J trimming: 3 bases; junction bases outside the gene matches: 13. The germline gives CDR1 MDHEN, CDR2 SYDVKM. The CDR3 DNA is TGTGCCAGCAGTAGTCAGACAGGGAATTCAGACTACGAGCAGTACTTC. This translates into CASSSQTGNSDYEQYF.

This clone was seen only a few times. This chain links TRBV13 with TRBJ1-2; 9 bases are shared with TRBD1. Germline V CDR1 and CDR2: PRHDT, FYEKMQ (reference sequence). V lost 3 bases to trimming and J lost 8 bases; unmatched junction nucleotides: 7. The CDR3 sequence is 14 residues long. CDR3 in DNA: TGTGCCAGCAGCTTGAGGACAGGGGTCGGGGGCTACACCTTC. It translates to CASSLRTGVGGYTF.

CDR3 sequence reads: CASSSPTGRRDNQPQHF. The CDR3 DNA follows: TGTGCCAGCAGTTCCCCCACAGGCAGACGTGACAATCAGCCCCAGCATTTT. V is TRBV28 and J is TRBJ1-5; weak D call: TRBD1 (5 bases). Germline values: CDR1 MDHEN, CDR2 SYDVKM. The CDR3 runs 17 residues. V lost 4 bases and J 3 bases, leaving 19 bases between the germline ends.

The rearrangement joins TRBV7-2 to TRBJ2-7; 9 bases line up with TRBD1. This CDR3 has 16 residues. V lost 5 bases, J lost 4 bases, and 12 bases stayed unmatched. Germline values: CDR1 SGHTA, CDR2 FQGNSA. The CDR3, as DNA: TGTGCCAGCAGCCGCCGAATTGGGACAGGGAATTACGAGCAGTACTTC. Protein sequence: CASSRRIGTGNYEQYF.

The chain joins TRBV7-2 to TRBJ2-5; TRBD1 might be the D (5 bases). Germline V CDR1 and CDR2: SGHTA, FQGNSA. The germline V and J ends were trimmed by 1 base and 5 bases, with 11 bases remaining between them. This CDR3 is 14 amino acids long. CDR3: CASSLDSGRETQYF. DNA for the CDR3: TGTGCCAGCAGCTTAGATTCAGGGCGGGAGACCCAGTACTTC.

This clone came up a few times. The CDR3 loop is CASRFGQLTDTQYF. The CDR3 DNA reads as TGTGCCAGCAGATTTGGGCAGCTCACAGATACGCAGTATTTT. The J gene is TRBJ2-3, the V gene TRBV5-5, with D unresolved. This CDR3 is 14 amino acids long. The germline V gene encodes CDR1 SGHKS and CDR2 YYEKEE (reference sequence). V lost 5 bases and J lost 2, with 12 bases in between.

The V call is TRBV6-5, the J call TRBJ2-7, with 7 nucleotides matching TRBD1. Unmatched junction bases numbered 7, after V lost 5 bases and J lost 0 bases. The CDR3 extends over 15 amino acids. Germline V CDR1 and CDR2: MNHEY, SVGAGI. CDR3 nucleotide sequence: TGTGCCAGCAGTAAGACAGGGATGAACTCCTACGAGCAGTACTTC. This sequence encodes CASSKTGMNSYEQYF.

The J gene is TRBJ1-5, the V gene TRBV5-1, with 7 positions matching TRBD1. Per the germline V gene, CDR1 is SGHRS and CDR2 is YFSETQ. Trimming at V came to 4 bases and at J to 5 bases, leaving 6 bases not matched to a gene. The CDR3 extends over 14 amino acids. CDR3 bases: TGCGCCAGCAGCACAGGGGAGCAACATCAGCCCCAGCATTTT. Protein product: CASSTGEQHQPQHF. Combining the CDR3 with reference TRBV5-1 and TRBJ1-5 gives the whole variable domain KAGVTQTPRYLIKTRGQQVTLSCSPISGHRSVSWYQQTPGQGLQFLFEYFSETQRNKGNFPGRFSGRQFSNSRSEMNVSTLELGDSALYLCASSTGEQHQPQHFGDGTRLSIL.

This rearrangement joins TRBV7-2 to TRBJ2-7; D call uncertain. Trimming pared 2 bases from V and 3 bases from J, leaving 5 bases between. Germline CDR1 reads SGHTA; CDR2 reads FQGNSA. The CDR3 has 12 residues. In nucleotides, the CDR3 is TGTGCCAGCAGCTTAACAGACTACGAGCAGTACTTC. It yields the protein CASSLTDYEQYF.

The chain has TRBV6-1 and TRBJ2-5; weak D call: TRBD1 (6 bases). The CDR3 is made up of 15 amino acids. CDR1 is MNHNS and CDR2 is SASEGT in the germline V gene. Between the trimmed V and J ends, which lost 1 base and 1 base, there was a span of 10 bases. The CDR3 DNA is TGTGCCAGCAGTGAAGAGACAGGACTCCAAGAGACCCAGTACTTC. The encoded protein is CASSEETGLQETQYF.

This clone was seen a few times. The genes are TRBV2 and TRBJ1-4, with D perhaps TRBD1 (5 bases). Trimming stripped 8 bases from V and 4 bases from J, with 11 bases between. From germline, CDR1 is SNHLY and CDR2 FYNNEI. The length of the CDR3 is 13 residues. The CDR3 protein is CASERGGNEKLFF. As DNA, the CDR3 is TGTGCCAGCGAGCGGGGGGGTAATGAAAAACTGTTTTTT.

The chain has TRBV7-8 and TRBJ2-1, with 9 nucleotides matching TRBD2. Germline CDR1 and CDR2: SGHVS and FQNEAQ. The CDR3 consists of 15 residues. V lost 1 base to trimming and J lost 7 bases; unmatched junction nucleotides: 5. CDR3 sequence reads: CASSLGSGRANEQFF. Here the CDR3 DNA reads TGTGCCAGCAGCTTAGGTAGCGGGAGAGCTAATGAGCAGTTCTTC. Filled out from reference TRBV7-8 and TRBJ2-1, the complete variable domain reads GAGVSQSPRYKVAKRGQDVALRCDPISGHVSLFWYQQALGQGPEFLTYFQNEAQLDKSGLPSDRFFAERPEGSVSTLKIQRTQQEDSAVYLCASSLGSGRANEQFFGPGTRLTVL.

The sample holds a few counts of this clone. The chain combines TRBV2 with TRBJ1-1, with TRBD1 identical over 7 bases. The CDR3 contains 15 residues. Germline V lookup: CDR1 SNHLY, CDR2 FYNNEI. V dropped 3 bases and J dropped 2; count of bases not matched to a gene: 6. The CDR3 here is CASSDTGTDNTEAFF. The CDR3 DNA reads as TGTGCCAGCAGTGATACCGGGACAGATAACACTGAAGCTTTCTTT.

The gene calls are TRBV5-6 and TRBJ1-6; TRBD1 is a possible D gene (6 bases). Germline CDR1 reads SGHDT; CDR2 reads YYEEEE. V was clipped by 2 bases and J by 7 bases, with 13 bases between them. The CDR3 spans 15 residues. Here the CDR3 reads CASSFTLTGNSPLHF. In DNA, the CDR3 is TGTGCCAGCAGCTTTACGCTGACAGGCAATTCACCCCTCCACTTT.

The chain links TRBV6-6 to TRBJ2-5, with D perhaps TRBD1 (5 bases). TRBJ2-7 matches the DNA end more closely, so the J call is doubtful. From germline, CDR1 is MNHNY and CDR2 SVGAGI (reference sequence). The CDR3 runs 15 residues. The CDR3 DNA follows: TGTGCCAGCTTTACTGGGGCACCTTTTGCCTACGAGCAGTACTTC. Protein product: CASFTGAPFAYEQYF.

About this clone: The same CDR3 arises from other DNA sequences in this sample as well. The CDR3 spells CSVAKRETKNIQYF. The DNA for the CDR3 is TGCAGCGTTGCGAAACGGGAGACAAAAAACATTCAGTACTTC. The chain has TRBV29-1 and TRBJ2-4, with D possibly being TRBD2 (6 bases). Trimming pared 4 bases from V and 4 bases from J, leaving 14 bases between. CDR1 and CDR2 (germline): SQVTM, ANQGSEA. This CDR3 spans 14 amino acids.

This sequence joins TRBV6-6 and TRBJ1-6, with D maybe TRBD1 (6 bases). The germline CDR1 and CDR2 sequences are MNHNY and SVGAGI (reference sequence). V lost 10 bases and J lost 4, with 11 bases in between. The CDR3 is 13 amino acids. The CDR3 sequence is CATLTGYNSPLHF. The CDR3 DNA reads TGTGCCACTCTCACAGGGTATAATTCACCCCTCCACTTT.

V and J are TRBV6-5 and TRBJ1-2, with no clear D. V was clipped by 0 bases and J by 4 bases, with 12 bases between them. Germline V lookup: CDR1 MNHEY, CDR2 SVGAGI. The CDR3 is 15 residues long. In DNA form, the CDR3 reads TGTGCCAGCAGTTACTCCGGGGATTCCCTCTATGGCTACACCTTC. Protein: CASSYSGDSLYGYTF.

This CDR3 reads CASSLTESSYGYTF. CDR3 nucleotide sequence: TGTGCCAGCAGCCTGACAGAGTCGAGCTATGGCTACACCTTC. The chain recombines TRBV11-2 with TRBJ1-2; a possible D gene is TRBD1 (5 bases). The CDR3 consists of 14 residues. Germline CDR1 reads SGHAT; CDR2 reads FQNNGV. Trimming removed 5 bases from V and 4 bases from J, with 14 bases in between.

This rearrangement joins TRBV27 to TRBJ1-2, with 11 bases identical to TRBD1. The CDR3 consists of 16 residues. The germline V gene has CDR1 MNHEY and CDR2 SMNVEV (reference sequence). Trimming removed 6 bases from V and 6 bases from J; junction bases left unmatched: 12. CDR3 DNA sequence: TGTGCCAGCAGCCCCCATGGGGGACAGGGGGTGGATGGCTACACCTTC. Translated: CASSPHGGQGVDGYTF.